Listed below are T cell receptor beta chains from one sample, sequenced in a study of T cells after yellow fever vaccination. TCRdb re-called the 5' RACE reads through MiXCR, storing one row per CDR3 protein. Of approximately 300,000 distinct CDR3 sequences in the sample, about 6.9% were seen once. This material consisted of PBMCs, taken roughly seven weeks after the first yellow fever vaccination. These receptors all come from a man between 18 and 29 years old who received the YFV17D yellow fever vaccine. The CDR3 runs from the conserved cysteine through the conserved F or W. The D gene is left open where the match is weak. For some rows the clone size is stated as once, few or many, or as a class when expanded; others skip it.

>TRBV11-2|TRBD2|TRBJ2-5|16|NA
TGTGCCAGCAGCTTGGATCGGACTAGGCCCGAAGAGACCCAGTACTTC
CASSLDRTRPEETQYF
>TRBV7-2|TRBD2|TRBJ2-3|16|few
TGTGCCAGCAGGGACAGGCTAGCGGGGGGGCCCGATACGCAGTATTTT
CASRDRLAGGPDTQYF
>TRBV7-2|NA|TRBJ1-5|15|many
TGTGCCAGCAGCTTAGTACCGAATAGCAATCAGCCCCAGCATTTT
CASSLVPNSNQPQHF
>TRBV6-2/TRBV6-3|NA|TRBJ1-2|12|NA
TGTGCCAGCAGACAGGCCCCAAATGGCTACACCTTC
CASRQAPNGYTF
>TRBV5-1|NA|TRBJ2-1|15|many
TGCGCCAGCGGACCCACAGTAGACTCCTACAATGAGCAGTTCTTC
CASGPTVDSYNEQFF
>TRBV7-9|NA|TRBJ2-5|16|few
TGTGCCAGCAGCCTACCCACTTTACAGGGCTCGGAGACCCAGTACTTC
CASSLPTLQGSETQYF
>TRBV14|NA|TRBJ2-5|16|many
TGTGCCAGCAGCCAAGATGGACGCACTTATCAAGAGACCCAGTACTTC
CASSQDGRTYQETQYF
>TRBV29-1|TRBD2|TRBJ2-3|14|NA
TGCAGCGTTAACCCGGGACTAGGAGCAGATACGCAGTATTTT
CSVNPGLGADTQYF
>TRBV12-3/TRBV12-4|TRBD2|TRBJ2-1|16|many
TGTGCCAGCAGACCCCATGGCGGGGGGACCCCAGGTGAGCAGTTCTTC
CASRPHGGGTPGEQFF
>TRBV5-1|NA|TRBJ2-1|12|many
TGTGCCAGCAGCTCGGGACGGAATGAGCAGTTCTTC
CASSSGRNEQFF
>TRBV27|TRBD1|TRBJ1-2|16|many
TGTGCCAGCAGTTCCCTTCCCTGGACAGGGGGAAAGGGCTACACCTTC
CASSSLPWTGGKGYTF
>TRBV7-2|NA|TRBJ2-7|15|few
TGTGCCAGCAGCCCGAGGCATTCCAGCTCCTACGAGCAGTACTTC
CASSPRHSSSYEQYF
>TRBV20-1|TRBD2|TRBJ2-1|17|many
TGCAGTGCGAGGCTAGCGGGGGGGACCAGCTCCTACAATGAGCAGTTCTTC
CSARLAGGTSSYNEQFF
>TRBV20-1|TRBD2|TRBJ2-7|12|few
TGCAGCCCTAGCGGGGGGGATCGAGAGCAGTACTTC
CSPSGGDREQYF
>TRBV20-1|TRBD2|TRBJ2-1|13|NA
TGCAGTGCTAAGCGGGAAGATTACAATGAGCAGTTCTTC
CSAKREDYNEQFF
>TRBV29-1|NA|TRBJ1-5|12|few
TGCAGCGTTGGATCGAACGATCAGCCCCAGCATTTT
CSVGSNDQPQHF
>TRBV9|NA|TRBJ2-2|13|NA
TGTGCCAGCAGCGTAGCGGGCTCCGGGGAGCTGTTTTTT
CASSVAGSGELFF
>TRBV12-3/TRBV12-4|TRBD2|TRBJ2-2|15|NA
TGTGCCAGCAGTTTGGTAGCGGGGGAAACCGGGGAGCTGTTTTTT
CASSLVAGETGELFF
>TRBV9|NA|TRBJ2-5|15|NA
TGTGCCAGCAGCGTAGGCCAGGGATCGTGGGAGACCCAGTACTTC
CASSVGQGSWETQYF
>TRBV7-3|NA|TRBJ2-1|15|NA
TGTGCCAGCAGCGTCGGCGGGGCCTCCTACAATGAGCAGTTCTTC
CASSVGGASYNEQFF
>TRBV9|NA|TRBJ2-1|16|few
TGTGCCAGCAGCGTAGGACTGGGGAGCTCCTACAATGAGCAGTTCTTC
CASSVGLGSSYNEQFF
>TRBV27|NA|TRBJ1-4|17|few
TGTGCCACCGATCCAGGGGCCCATAGGGGAAAATGTGAAAAACTGTTTTTT
CATDPGAHRGKCEKLFF
>TRBV7-2|NA|TRBJ2-7|14|few
TGTGCCAGCAGTTTTCCTACAGGGAACCACGAGCAGTACTTC
CASSFPTGNHEQYF
>TRBV3-1|NA|TRBJ1-3|15|NA
TGTGCCAGCAGCCAAGATCAGGTCTCTGGAAACACCATATATTTT
CASSQDQVSGNTIYF
>TRBV12-3/TRBV12-4|TRBD1|TRBJ2-3|14|few
TGTGCCAGCAGTTTTTATACAGGGGGAGATACGCAGTATTTT
CASSFYTGGDTQYF
>TRBV5-1|NA|TRBJ2-5|15|NA
TGCGCCAGCAGCTTCATGCGGAATTTCCAAGAGACCCAGTACTTC
CASSFMRNFQETQYF
>TRBV7-2|TRBD1|TRBJ1-1|15|NA
TGTGCCAGCAGCTTAGTTATTCAAAGACAGGGTGAAGCTTTCTTT
CASSLVIQRQGEAFF
>TRBV19|NA|TRBJ1-1|14|few
TGTGCCAGTAGTATTCAGGTATCGAGCACTGAAGCTTTCTTT
CASSIQVSSTEAFF
>TRBV20-1|NA|TRBJ2-1|15|NA
TGCAGTGCTCCCCGGCCCGTGAGGTCGTACAATGAGCAGTTCTTC
CSAPRPVRSYNEQFF
>TRBV12-3/TRBV12-4|NA|TRBJ1-3|13|NA
TGTGCCATTCAGGCCGGCTCTGGAAACACCATATATTTT
CAIQAGSGNTIYF
>TRBV14|TRBD2|TRBJ2-1|14|many
TGTGCCAGCAGCCAAGCGGGGGGTTACAATGAGCAGTTCTTC
CASSQAGGYNEQFF
>TRBV3-1|NA|TRBJ2-1|16|NA
TGTGCCAGCAGCCTTCGGGGTGCGGGGGCCGACAATGAGCAGTTCTTC
CASSLRGAGADNEQFF
>TRBV6-1|NA|TRBJ1-1|15|NA
TGTGCCAGCAGTAAGCCCCGGGGACACCCCACTGAAGCTTTCTTT
CASSKPRGHPTEAFF
>TRBV3-1|TRBD1|TRBJ2-1|14|few
TGTGCCAGCAGCCAGATGGGACAGGGCAATGAGCAGTTCTTC
CASSQMGQGNEQFF
>TRBV5-1|TRBD2|TRBJ2-1|16|few
TGCGCCAGCAGCTCGTTAGCGGGGGGGCATCAGGATGAGCAGTTCTTC
CASSSLAGGHQDEQFF
>TRBV4-1|NA|TRBJ2-1|18|many
TGCGCCAGCAGCCAAGAACGGGGCTGGGGCAAAGGGTCCAATGAGCAGTTCTTC
CASSQERGWGKGSNEQFF
>TRBV12-3/TRBV12-4|TRBD2|TRBJ2-3|18|NA
TGTACCTTCTGTTTATTTAAAAGCGGGGGGTACCTCACAGATACGCAGTATTTT
CTFCLFKSGGYLTDTQYF
>TRBV5-1|TRBD2|TRBJ2-2|16|many
TGCGCCAGCAGCCCCAGACTAGCGGGGGACACCGGGGAGCTGTTTTTT
CASSPRLAGDTGELFF
>TRBV5-1|NA|TRBJ1-1|14|few
TGCGCCAGCAGCTTCGGTCCCATGAACACTGAAGCTTTCTTT
CASSFGPMNTEAFF
>TRBV25-1|NA|TRBJ1-2|16|NA
TGTGCCAGCAGTGCCGTAGACAGTCAGACTTTCTATGGCTACACCTTC
CASSAVDSQTFYGYTF
>TRBV9|NA|TRBJ2-7|14|NA
TGTGCCAGCAGCGTAGGAGGGACACCCTACGAGCAGTACTTC
CASSVGGTPYEQYF
>TRBV24-1|NA|TRBJ2-5|17|many
TGTGCCACCAGTGATGAGGGTGGTGGACAAGGGTTGGGGACCCAGTACTTC
CATSDEGGGQGLGTQYF
>TRBV2|TRBD1|TRBJ1-5|13|few
TGTGCCAGCAAGTCAGGGGGCGGTCAGCCCCAGCATTTT
CASKSGGGQPQHF
>TRBV20-1|TRBD2|TRBJ2-2|14|NA
TGCAGTGCCGCCAGGACTAGCGTCCCCGGGGAGCTGTTTTTT
CSAARTSVPGELFF
>TRBV7-2|NA|TRBJ1-2|13|few
TGTGCCAGCAGCTTAGGTCCCCTAGATGGCTACACCTTC
CASSLGPLDGYTF